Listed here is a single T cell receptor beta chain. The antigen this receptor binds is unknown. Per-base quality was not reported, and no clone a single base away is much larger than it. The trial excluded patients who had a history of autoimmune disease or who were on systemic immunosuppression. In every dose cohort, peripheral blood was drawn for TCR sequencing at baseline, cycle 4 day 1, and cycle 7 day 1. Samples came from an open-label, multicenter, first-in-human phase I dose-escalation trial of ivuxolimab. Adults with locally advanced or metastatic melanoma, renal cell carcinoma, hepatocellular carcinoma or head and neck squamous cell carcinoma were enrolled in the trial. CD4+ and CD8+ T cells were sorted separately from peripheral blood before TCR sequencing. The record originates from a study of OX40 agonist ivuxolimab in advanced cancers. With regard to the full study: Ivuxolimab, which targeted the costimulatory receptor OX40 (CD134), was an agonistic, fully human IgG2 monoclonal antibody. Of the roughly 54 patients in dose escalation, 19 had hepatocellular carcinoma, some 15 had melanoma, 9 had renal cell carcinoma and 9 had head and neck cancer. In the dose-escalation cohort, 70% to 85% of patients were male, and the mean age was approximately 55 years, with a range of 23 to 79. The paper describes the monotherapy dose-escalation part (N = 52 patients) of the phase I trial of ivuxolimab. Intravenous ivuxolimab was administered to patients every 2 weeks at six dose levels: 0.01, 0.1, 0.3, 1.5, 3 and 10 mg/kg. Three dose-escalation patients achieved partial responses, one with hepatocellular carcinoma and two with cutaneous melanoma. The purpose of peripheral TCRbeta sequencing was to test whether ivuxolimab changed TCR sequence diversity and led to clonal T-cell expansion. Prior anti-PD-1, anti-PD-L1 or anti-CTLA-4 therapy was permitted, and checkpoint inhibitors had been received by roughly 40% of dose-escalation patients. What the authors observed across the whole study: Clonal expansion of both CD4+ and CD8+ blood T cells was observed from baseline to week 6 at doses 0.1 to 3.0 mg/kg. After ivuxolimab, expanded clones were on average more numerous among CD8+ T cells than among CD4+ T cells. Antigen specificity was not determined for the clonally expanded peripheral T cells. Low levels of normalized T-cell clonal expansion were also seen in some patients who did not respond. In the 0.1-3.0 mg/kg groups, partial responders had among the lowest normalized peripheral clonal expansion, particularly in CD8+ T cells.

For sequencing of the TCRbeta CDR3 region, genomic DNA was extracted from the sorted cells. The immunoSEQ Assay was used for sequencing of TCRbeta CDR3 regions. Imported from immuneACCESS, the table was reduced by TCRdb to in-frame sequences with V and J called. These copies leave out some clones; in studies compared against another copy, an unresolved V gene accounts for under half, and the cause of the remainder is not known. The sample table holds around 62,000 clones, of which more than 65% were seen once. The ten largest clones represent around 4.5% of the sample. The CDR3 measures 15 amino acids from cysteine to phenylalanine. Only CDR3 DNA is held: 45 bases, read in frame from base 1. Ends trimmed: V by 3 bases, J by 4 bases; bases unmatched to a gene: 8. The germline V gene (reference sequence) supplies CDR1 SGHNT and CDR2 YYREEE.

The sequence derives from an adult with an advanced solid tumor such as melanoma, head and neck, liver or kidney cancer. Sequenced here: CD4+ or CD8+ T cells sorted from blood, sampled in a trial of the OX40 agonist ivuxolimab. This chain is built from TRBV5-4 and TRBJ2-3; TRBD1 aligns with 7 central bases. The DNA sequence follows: TGTGCCAGCAGCTCTGGGACAGCCGGCCCAGATACGCAGTATTTT. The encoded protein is CASSSGTAGPDTQYF.